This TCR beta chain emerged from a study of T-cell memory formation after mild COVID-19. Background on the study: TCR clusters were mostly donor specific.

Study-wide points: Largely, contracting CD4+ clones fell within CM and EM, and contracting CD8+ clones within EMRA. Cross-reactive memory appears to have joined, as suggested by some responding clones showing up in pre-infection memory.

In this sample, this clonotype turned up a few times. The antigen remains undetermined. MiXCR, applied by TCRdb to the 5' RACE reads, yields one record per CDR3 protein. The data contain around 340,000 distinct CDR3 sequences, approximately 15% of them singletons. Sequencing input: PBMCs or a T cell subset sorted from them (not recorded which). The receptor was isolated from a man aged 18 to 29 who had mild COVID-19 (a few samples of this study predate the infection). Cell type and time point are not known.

CDR3 residues: CASMSPDSGGELFF. The CDR3 DNA is TGCGCCAGCATGTCCCCGGACTCCGGCGGGGAGCTGTTTTTT. The gene calls are TRBV5-1 and TRBJ2-2; possible D gene TRBD2, 5 bases. The CDR3 runs to 14 residues. V was cut by 6 bases and J by 7 bases, with 16 bases left in between. From germline, CDR1 is SGHRS and CDR2 YFSETQ.